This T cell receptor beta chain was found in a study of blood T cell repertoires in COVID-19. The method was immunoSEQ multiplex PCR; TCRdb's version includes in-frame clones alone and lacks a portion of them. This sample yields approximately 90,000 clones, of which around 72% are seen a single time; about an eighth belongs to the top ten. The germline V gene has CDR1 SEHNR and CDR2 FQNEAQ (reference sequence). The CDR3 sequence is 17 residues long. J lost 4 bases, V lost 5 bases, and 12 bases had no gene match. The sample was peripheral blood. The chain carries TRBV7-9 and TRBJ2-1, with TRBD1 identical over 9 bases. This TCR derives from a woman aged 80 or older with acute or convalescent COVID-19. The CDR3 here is CASSPPRTGDLYNEQFF. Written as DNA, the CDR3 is TGTGCCAGCAGCCCCCCCAGGACAGGGGATTTATACAATGAGCAGTTCTTC.